This TCR beta chain was recorded in a study of shared clonotypes between healthy human individuals (dated by TCRdb to between 2020 and 2021). Turning to the overall study: A few men and two women, aged 18 to 49 years, made up the cohort. For each donor, three plates each were used for CD4 naive and CD4 memory, two plates were used for CD8 naive, and one plate was used for CD8 memory. To estimate repertoire size and how much clonotype sharing occurs between individuals, the study deeply sequenced the blood TCR repertoires of five healthy adults. Libraries were prepared and TCR repertoires were sequenced by different laboratories using diverse techniques, in order to increase sequencing depth and limit assay-specific biases. Between about 0.9 and 8.9 billion PBMCs per donor were obtained by leukapheresis.

On this clone itself: This receptor's antigen is unknown. No quality values exist for individual bases; no much larger clone is one base distant.

Healthy HIV-negative adults with no recently reported acute infections or vaccinations were included as donors. Only Caucasian adults living in Nashville, Tennessee, USA were represented among the donors. CD4+ T cells were enriched through magnetic negative selection, after which naive cells were positively selected on CD45RA and the remaining negative fraction served as the memory subset. Blood was obtained by leukapheresis, after which PBMCs were separated by Ficoll-Histopaque density gradient centrifugation and cryopreserved in liquid nitrogen vapor phase. Analytical flow cytometry was used to check the purity and quantity of each magnetically sorted T cell population. Genomic DNA was isolated from every sorted fraction and measured by UV absorbance on a Nanodrop 2000c. The CDR3 sequence holds 16 residues, the cysteine and phenylalanine included. Of all the DNA, just the CDR3 is kept, 48 bases in frame from base 1. From the germline V gene, CDR1 is ENHRY and CDR2 is SYGVKD. V trim: 3 bases; J trim: 5 bases; unmatched bases: 10.

What the authors observed across the whole study: Based on pairwise subsampling, the degree of clonotype sharing among donors was expected to be affected by sequencing depth. Sampling was restricted to blood, and TCR repertoires in tissue are likely to differ from TCR repertoires in blood. Even with the large sequencing depth, rarefaction of the sorted-subset datasets indicated that sequencing was incomplete. Higher generation probabilities were observed for clonotypes shared by all four sorted-subset donors than for non-shared clonotypes. Naive subsets generally had larger estimated clonotype richness than memory subsets did. Because the study included only a small number of donors, the genetic and exposure-history diversity represented was limited. Across a handful of donors, about 5% of naive CD4, roughly 3.5% of naive CD8, 2% to 2.5% of memory CD4, and approximately 0.4% of memory CD8 clonotypes were shared.

TCR CDR3 regions were amplified from genomic DNA by multiplex PCR using the deep immunoSEQ assay. For each cell subset, the extracted genomic DNA was distributed evenly across all wells of several immunoSEQ 96-well plates, and each plate served as one replicate. Each replicate PCR for sorted subsets received approximately 200 ng genomic DNA, equal to 30,000 or so T cell genomes. Purified libraries were quantified with a Qubit 3.0 fluorometer, sized on a Bioanalyzer 2100, and re-quantified with the KAPA Library Quantification kit. Every immunoSEQ 96-well plate was sequenced on a separate single-read 150-cycle Illumina NextSeq 550 flow cell. As for the original processing: Because only junctional sequences without quality scores were contained in the immunoSEQ output, filtering matching that applied to full-length reads could not be performed. Sequences were annotated with PyIR, a Python wrapper for IgBLAST v1.9, using IMGT germline references to assign V/J genes and CDR3. Reads were filtered out if the reads had weak V/J assignments (E-value above 1e-6), no CDR3, stop codons, out-of-frame junctions, or ambiguous translated residues. V3J clonotypes were defined by identical inferred V gene, J gene, and CDR3 amino acid sequence. Percentage overlap between repertoires was calculated by dividing the number of shared unique clonotypes by the size of the smaller repertoire. Richness of each repertoire was evaluated using RTK rarefaction, the Chao1 estimator, and Recon v2.1 estimates of unobserved clonotypes. OLGA was used to compute generation probabilities for all TCRbeta clonotypes that the gDNA method yielded from a handful of donors. TCRdb carries this immuneACCESS record with in-frame sequences only. Its versions omit some clonotypes, under half of them owing to an unresolved V gene in the studies checked, with the rest unexplained. V, J and clone size are those of that table, while D and trimming were read from the DNA. The sample table holds 550,000 to 800,000 clones, of which under 80% were seen once. About 1.7% of the sample is taken by the ten largest.

Input material: memory CD4+ T cells sorted from blood. The cell subset or site label corresponds to: CD45RA-negative fraction. The chain joins TRBV10-3 to TRBJ2-5, with 9 middle bases fitting TRBD2. The sequence was collected from a woman aged 30 to 39 in good health. The DNA sequence follows: TGTGCCATCAGTGACGGACTAGCGTTGGGCGCGGAGACCCAGTACTTC. This codes for CAISDGLALGAETQYF.